A selection of T cell receptor beta chains follows, all from one sample in a study of CD8 T cells in Susac syndrome. TCRdb analysed the immunoSEQ multiplex PCR reads with MiXCR anew, one entry per CDR3 protein. The sample consists of around 170,000 distinct CDR3 sequences, under 95% of them appearing once. The sequenced sample was CD4+ T cells from PBMCs. The receptors here all came from a human donor with Susac syndrome. CDR3s include the opening cysteine and the closing phenylalanine or tryptophan. The D gene is left open where the match is weak. Clone size is shown for a subset of rows, as once, few, many or a class of expanded clone.

v_call	clone_size	j_call	d_call	cdr3_nt	cdr3_aa
TRBV9	once	TRBJ2-7	NA	TGTGCCAGCAGCGTACGGACAGACACCCCAGAGCAGTACTTC	CASSVRTDTPEQYF
TRBV7-8	NA	TRBJ2-2	TRBD1	TGTGCCAGCAGCTTAGATACAGGGGCCGGGGAGCTGTTTTTT	CASSLDTGAGELFF
TRBV7-2	NA	TRBJ2-6	NA	TGTGCCAGCAGCCCCCAGCCGGACTCTGGGGCCAACGTCCTGACTTTC	CASSPQPDSGANVLTF
TRBV20-1	NA	TRBJ2-5	NA	TGCAGTGCTAAAACCAACTCAGACAGAGAGACCCAGTACTTC	CSAKTNSDRETQYF
TRBV29-1	NA	TRBJ2-3	TRBD2	TGCAGCGCCGGAGGGGACTACACAGATACGCAGTATTTT	CSAGGDYTDTQYF
TRBV10-3	NA	TRBJ1-4	TRBD1	TGTGCCATCAGTGACCGGGACAGAGTTAATGAAAAACTGTTTTTT	CAISDRDRVNEKLFF
TRBV7-2	NA	TRBJ2-5	TRBD2	TGTGCCAGCGGCCTAGCGGGGGGGCGGGAGACCCAGTACTTC	CASGLAGGRETQYF
TRBV20-1	NA	TRBJ2-3	TRBD1	TGCAGTGCACGACAGGGTAACCTTGTGGATACGCAGTATTTT	CSARQGNLVDTQYF
TRBV2	NA	TRBJ2-5	TRBD2	TGTGCCAGCAGAAATAGACTAGCGGGGGAAGAGACCCAGTACTTC	CASRNRLAGEETQYF
TRBV29-1	NA	TRBJ2-7	NA	TGCAGCGTGTACTACAGGGACTCCTACGAGCAGTACTTC	CSVYYRDSYEQYF
TRBV7-3	NA	TRBJ2-5	NA	TGTGCCAGCAGCTTAACTTTCGAAGAGACCCAGTACTTC	CASSLTFEETQYF
TRBV10-3	NA	TRBJ2-3	NA	TGTGCCATCAGTGAGTCAGAGCGACCAAGCACAGATACGCAGTATTTT	CAISESERPSTDTQYF
TRBV9	NA	TRBJ1-2	NA	TGTGCCAGCAGCCCTACCCCATTTGTCTATGGCTACACCTTC	CASSPTPFVYGYTF
TRBV3-1	NA	TRBJ1-6	TRBD1	TGTGCCAGCAGCCGGCGACAGGGTAACAATTCACCCCTCCACTTT	CASSRRQGNNSPLHF
TRBV7-2	NA	TRBJ2-7	TRBD2	TGTGCCAGCAGCTTATCTGGGGGGGACTCCTACGAGCAGTACTTC	CASSLSGGDSYEQYF
TRBV5-6	few	TRBJ2-1	TRBD1	TGTGCCAGCAGCTCGGACAGGGGGTCAGGATTGGACAATGAGCAGTTCTTC	CASSSDRGSGLDNEQFF
TRBV4-3	once	TRBJ2-7	TRBD2	TGCGCCAGCAGCCAAGATCTATCAGCGGGGGGTGCCTACGAGCAGTACTTC	CASSQDLSAGGAYEQYF
TRBV30	NA	TRBJ2-3	TRBD2	TGTGCCCGGAGCGGGGGACCCACAGATACGCAGTATTTT	CARSGGPTDTQYF
TRBV6-6	NA	TRBJ1-6	NA	TGTGCCAGCAGTGCCTCTCCCTACCAGAATTCACCCCTCCACTTT	CASSASPYQNSPLHF
TRBV3-1	once	TRBJ2-5	TRBD2	TGTGCCAGCAGCCAAGAATCCCTAGCGGGGGGGCGCCCCGAGACCCAGTACTTC	CASSQESLAGGRPETQYF
TRBV4-2	few	TRBJ2-3	TRBD2	TGTGCCAGCAGCCAAGATCTAGCGGGGGACACAGATACGCAGTATTTT	CASSQDLAGDTDTQYF
TRBV3-1	NA	TRBJ1-4	NA	TGTGCCAGCAGCCAACCTCTCGACAAACTGTTTTTT	CASSQPLDKLFF
TRBV5-1	NA	TRBJ2-5	TRBD1	TGCGCCAGCAGCTTAAACAGGGGGCAAGAGACCCAGTACTTC	CASSLNRGQETQYF
TRBV25-1	NA	TRBJ1-2	NA	TGTGCCAGCAGTGGGGCTAGTCGCTACACCTTC	CASSGASRYTF
TRBV20-1	NA	TRBJ2-7	NA	TGCAGTGCACAATTAGGACGGAGGGATTCCCTCTACGAGCAGTACTTC	CSAQLGRRDSLYEQYF
TRBV6-4	NA	TRBJ2-1	NA	TGTGCCAGCAGTGAAGGGACGCCGGCCTACAATGAGCAGTTCTTC	CASSEGTPAYNEQFF
TRBV7-2	NA	TRBJ1-6	NA	TGTGCCAGCAGCTCCAACAGGAATTCACCCCTCCACTTT	CASSSNRNSPLHF
TRBV4-2	NA	TRBJ1-6	NA	TGTGCCACCTCAGGACGGGTAAACTCACCCCTCCACTTT	CATSGRVNSPLHF
TRBV20-1	NA	TRBJ2-4	TRBD2	TGCAGTGCTAGAGATCCGTCGGGAGGGTCCAAAAACATTCAGTACTTC	CSARDPSGGSKNIQYF
TRBV3-1	NA	TRBJ1-1	TRBD1	TGTGCCAGCAGCCAAAGGACAGGGACCACTGAAGCTTTCTTT	CASSQRTGTTEAFF
TRBV4-2	NA	TRBJ2-2	TRBD1	TGTGCCAGCAGCCTACCGGGACAGGGGGAGACCGGGGAGCTGTTTTTT	CASSLPGQGETGELFF
TRBV27	NA	TRBJ1-4	NA	TGTGCCAGCAGTAAGGGGGGCGGGGAAAAACTGTTTTTT	CASSKGGGEKLFF
TRBV30	NA	TRBJ1-5	NA	TGTGCCTGGCGTCATCAGGGGACGAGCAATCAGCCCCAGCATTTT	CAWRHQGTSNQPQHF
TRBV2	NA	TRBJ1-1	NA	TGTGCCAGCAGTGAGCGCACTGAAGCTTTCTTT	CASSERTEAFF
TRBV30	NA	TRBJ1-2	NA	TGTGCCTGGAGCCCGACGGGGTATGGCTACACCTTC	CAWSPTGYGYTF
TRBV2	once	TRBJ2-3	TRBD2	TGTGCCAGCAGTCACGTAGCGGGGGGTAACACAGATACGCAGTATTTT	CASSHVAGGNTDTQYF
TRBV6-1	NA	TRBJ1-2	NA	TGTGCCAGCAGTGAAGGGGAGCGACATGGCTACACCTTC	CASSEGERHGYTF
TRBV20-1	NA	TRBJ1-2	NA	TGCAGTGCTAGAGATTTGGCTAACTATGGCTACACCTTC	CSARDLANYGYTF
TRBV15	NA	TRBJ1-1	NA	TGTGCCACCAGCAGGGGACGGTTGAACACTGAAGCTTTCTTT	CATSRGRLNTEAFF